This T cell receptor beta chain originates from a study of beta chain features in type 1 diabetes. Study summary: No patient-donor differences in age, gender, total cells or subset yield. Findings and limits, study-wide: A possible short-template PCR bias applies equally to patients and controls. Naive, central memory and Treg TCRB repertoires appeared more alike in patients than in healthy donors.

The trim removed 2 bases at V and 8 bases at J, leaving 6 bases unmatched. Per germline, CDR1 MNHEY and CDR2 SVGAGI. CDR3 length equals 15 residues. Every bit of the isolated RNA underwent reverse transcription, so sequencing read expressed TCRB transcripts. The data were produced by immunoSEQ multiplex PCR, yet TCRdb's version contains in-frame clones alone and is incomplete. The sample shows under 500,000 clones, approximately 30% of them seen only once. A note on this clone: Its matching antigen is unknown.

This receptor was obtained from a man between 18 and 35 years old in good health. What was sequenced was naive CD4+ T cells from blood. V gene TRBV6-5 combines with J gene TRBJ2-1, with 10 positions matching TRBD1. The CDR3 loop reads CASSYAGTGVYEQFF. The CDR3 nucleotides read TGTGCCAGCAGTTACGCTGGGACAGGGGTATATGAGCAGTTCTTC.